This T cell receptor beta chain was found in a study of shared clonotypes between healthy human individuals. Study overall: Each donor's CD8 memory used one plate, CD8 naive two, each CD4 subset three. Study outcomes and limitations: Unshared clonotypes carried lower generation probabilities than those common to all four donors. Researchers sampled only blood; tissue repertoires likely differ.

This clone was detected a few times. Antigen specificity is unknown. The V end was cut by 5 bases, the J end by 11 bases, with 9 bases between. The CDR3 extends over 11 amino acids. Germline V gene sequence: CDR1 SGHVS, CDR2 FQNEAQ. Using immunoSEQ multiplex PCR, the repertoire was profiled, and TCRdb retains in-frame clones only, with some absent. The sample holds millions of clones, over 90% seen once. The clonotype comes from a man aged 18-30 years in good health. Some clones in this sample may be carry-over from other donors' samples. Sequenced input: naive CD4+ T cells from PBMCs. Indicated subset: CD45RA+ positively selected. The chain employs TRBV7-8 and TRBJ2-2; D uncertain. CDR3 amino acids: CASSPVDELFF. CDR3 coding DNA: TGTGCCAGCAGCCCAGTCGACGAGCTGTTTTTT. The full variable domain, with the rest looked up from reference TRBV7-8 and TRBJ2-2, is GAGVSQSPRYKVAKRGQDVALRCDPISGHVSLFWYQQALGQGPEFLTYFQNEAQLDKSGLPSDRFFAERPEGSVSTLKIQRTQQEDSAVYLCASSPVDELFFGEGSRLTVL.